The rows below give T cell receptor beta chains drawn from one sample of a study of T cell changes during pregnancy in multiple sclerosis. Clones were sequenced by immunoSEQ multiplex PCR, and TCRdb holds only the in-frame ones, with some missing. Of some 120,000 clones detected, approximately 93% appear once; the ten largest clones hold roughly 6%. The sample in question was peripheral blood, obtained before pregnancy. The receptors here all came from a female donor with multiple sclerosis, enrolled in a pregnancy study. CDR3s include the opening cysteine and the closing phenylalanine or tryptophan.

>TRBJ2-5|TRBV7-3
CASSQTGGVETQYF
>TRBJ2-3|TRBV30
CAWFRAGAQYF
>TRBJ1-2|TRBV2
CASSEGTGNYGYTF
>TRBJ2-1|TRBV19
CASSMPTGGRAQGNEQFF
>TRBJ1-6|TRBV9
CASSPTTAVGSPLHF
>TRBJ1-5|TRBV28
CASSRDTLNQPQHF
>TRBJ2-1|TRBV5-1
CASSSNWDSISYNEQFF
>TRBJ2-7|TRBV6-4
CASSPGLAGVYEQYF
>TRBJ1-5|TRBV28
CASSFGGRQPQHF
>TRBJ2-2|TRBV10-3
CAISERGTNTGELFF
>TRBJ2-7|TRBV9
CASSVGLAGGPGEQYF
>TRBJ1-4|TRBV19
CASKSGGRINNEKLFF
>TRBJ1-5|TRBV25-1
CASSPRGRNQPQHF
>TRBJ2-2|TRBV7-2
CASSLVGGNTGELFF
>TRBJ2-1|TRBV7-9
CASSPSGSGYNEQFF
>TRBJ2-1|TRBV7-8
CASSLEAPEQFF
>TRBJ2-2|TRBV28
CASSFLAVNTGELFF
>TRBJ2-3|TRBV9
CASSVYEKPTDTQYF
>TRBJ2-3|TRBV27
CASSANGLAGVADTQYF
>TRBJ1-6|TRBV18
CASSPSGRQSPLHF
>TRBJ2-2|TRBV29-1
CSGGTLATGELFF
>TRBJ2-7|TRBV5-1
CASSLEPFGQGVFYEQYF